The clone carrying this T cell receptor (beta chain) has only a few counts. Unique molecular identifiers were incorporated during preparation of the TCRbeta library. TCRdb re-called the PCR reads with MiXCR, one entry per CDR3 protein. Among fewer than 400,000 distinct CDR3 sequences listed, 23% were seen once. This record belongs to a study of T-cell reconstitution after alpha-beta-depleted transplantation in children. Sequenced here: PBMCs, mostly from graft donor cells, sampled 180 days after TCRalphabeta/CD19-depleted stem cell transplant. The receptor was isolated from a male patient younger than 18 who had a stem cell transplant for acute lymphoblastic leukemia, so the T cells may come from the graft donor.

The CDR3 loop reads CASSRDRETHEQFF. Here the CDR3 DNA reads TGCGCCAGCTCCCGGGACAGGGAGACACATGAGCAGTTCTTC. The V call is TRBV5-1, the J call TRBJ2-1; the match to TRBD1 covers 9 bases. V shed 7 bases, J shed 8 bases, and the junction held 10 bases outside the gene matches. The CDR3 consists of 14 residues. CDR1 is SGHRS and CDR2 is YFSETQ in the germline V gene.